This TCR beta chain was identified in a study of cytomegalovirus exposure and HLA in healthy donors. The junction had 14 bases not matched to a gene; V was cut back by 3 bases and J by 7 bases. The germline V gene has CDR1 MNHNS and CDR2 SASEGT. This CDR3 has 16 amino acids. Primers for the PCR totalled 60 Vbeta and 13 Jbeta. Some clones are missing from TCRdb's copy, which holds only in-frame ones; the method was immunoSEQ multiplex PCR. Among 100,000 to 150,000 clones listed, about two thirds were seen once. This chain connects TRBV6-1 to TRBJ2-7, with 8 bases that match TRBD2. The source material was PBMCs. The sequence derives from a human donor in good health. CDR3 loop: CASSDIRTGGTGEQYF. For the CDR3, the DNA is TGTGCCAGCAGTGACATCAGAACGGGAGGGACGGGGGAGCAGTACTTC.